This TCR beta chain was profiled in a study of T cells in women clearing cervical HPV infection. Trimming left V 5 bases short and J 6 bases short, with 13 bases between. The germline gives CDR1 LNHDA, CDR2 SQIVND (reference sequence). The CDR3 contains 13 residues. Only in-frame clones appear in the TCRdb table, and some are missing; sequencing was by immunoSEQ multiplex PCR. Reported are approximately 31,000 clones; the ten largest clones contain 4.2%. As for this clone: The read ends 3 residues shy of where the CDR3 ends; the end is completed using the germline J gene.

What was sequenced was blood buffy coat. The source of this sequence is a woman aged 18-70 years with a cervical HPV16 infection that either progressed to CIN3+ or cleared (not recorded which). V gene TRBV19 combines with J gene TRBJ1-1; possibly TRBD1 for D (6 bases). CDR3 bases read: TGTGCCAGTAGTCGAACCCAGGGGTCTGAA. It translates to CASSRTQGSE. The entire CDR3 protein is CASSRTQGSEAFF.